This TCR beta chain was found in a study of identical twins. This clonotype was observed at least ten times. It was template switching that added a universal primer site, and there were unique molecular identifiers on the cDNA. Using its own MiXCR run on the 5' RACE reads, TCRdb lists one record per CDR3 protein. The data contain fewer than 500,000 distinct CDR3 sequences, more than 13% of them singletons. Per the germline V gene, CDR1 is MNHEY and CDR2 is SMNVEV (reference sequence). V shed 2 bases, J shed 3 bases, and the junction held 9 bases outside the gene matches. This CDR3 has 17 residues. This sample was also put to use in a study of yellow fever vaccine responses in identical twins.

The sequence came from a woman aged 18 to 35 in good health. The sequenced material came from CD4+ T cells sorted from blood. This chain uses TRBV27 with TRBJ2-4; 8 bases match TRBD2. In DNA, the CDR3 is TGTGCCAGCAGTTTACACCTGGGCCGGGAGGGCAAAAACATTCAGTACTTC. Its translation: CASSLHLGREGKNIQYF.